This T cell receptor beta chain was sequenced in a study of tumor-infiltrating lymphocytes in primary liver carcinoma. At the level of the study: Ages ranged from 30 to 69, with HCC or mixed HCC-cholangiocarcinoma. Regardless of tissue type, samples showed similar yields of roughly 3.65 to 8 million productive TCRbeta reads. Study-level results: Roughly 7.5-24% of top clones, and no more, occurred in all five tumor regions.

With regard to this clonotype: Its antigen is not known. At one end, the junction sequence differs from germline, possibly due to a read error.

For each extraction, RNA and DNA were obtained together from approximately 20-30 mg of unsorted bulk tissue. Five discrete regions of every tumor underwent sampling. This CDR3 comprises 13 residues. A primer matching the constant region was used to make TCR beta cDNA from 500 ng of total RNA. Libraries for TCR beta were built through three nested multiplex PCR rounds, which together made up a slightly modified ARM-PCR procedure. TRBV1-TRBV30 forward primers paired with a C-beta reverse primer drove the first two PCR rounds, about 10 cycles each. MiXCR, applied by TCRdb to the multiplex PCR reads, yields one record per CDR3 protein. The sample has some 94,000 distinct CDR3 sequences, roughly 69% seen once.

This TCR came from a woman aged 60 to 75 with primary liver carcinoma and hepatitis B virus infection. This sequence joins TRBV12-3 or TRBV12-4 and TRBJ1-5; D might be TRBD1 (5 bases). The sequenced sample consisted of liver tumor tissue from sampling region 5. As to subset: tumor region T5, tumor centre. The chain's CDR3 is CTSTLAGRQSQHF. The CDR3 DNA sequence: TGTACCAGCACTTTGGCGGGACGGCAGTCCCAGCATTTT.